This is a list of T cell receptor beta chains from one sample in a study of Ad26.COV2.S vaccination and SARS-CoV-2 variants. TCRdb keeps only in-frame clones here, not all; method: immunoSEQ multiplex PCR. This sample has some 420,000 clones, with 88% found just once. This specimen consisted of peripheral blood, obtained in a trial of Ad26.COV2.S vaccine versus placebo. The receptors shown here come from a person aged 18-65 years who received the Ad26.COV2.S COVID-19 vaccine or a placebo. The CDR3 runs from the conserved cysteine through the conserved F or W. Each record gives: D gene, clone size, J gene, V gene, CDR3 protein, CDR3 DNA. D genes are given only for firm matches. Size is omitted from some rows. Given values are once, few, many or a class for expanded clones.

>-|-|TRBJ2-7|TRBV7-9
CASSLSGQNHEQYF
TGTGCCAGCAGCTTGTCGGGTCAGAATCACGAGCAGTACTTC
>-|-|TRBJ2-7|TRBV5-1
CASSLGTPTYEQYF
TGCGCCAGCAGCTTGGGGACCCCTACCTACGAGCAGTACTTC
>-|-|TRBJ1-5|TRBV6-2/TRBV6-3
CASSLGSNQPQHF
TGTGCCAGCAGTTTGGGCAGCAATCAGCCCCAGCATTTT
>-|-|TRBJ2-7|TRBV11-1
CASSLDIPYEQYF
TGTGCCAGCAGCTTAGACATCCCCTACGAGCAGTACTTC
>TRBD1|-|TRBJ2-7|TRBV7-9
CASSLSPGTAYEQYF
TGTGCCAGCAGCCTCAGCCCGGGGACAGCCTACGAGCAGTACTTC
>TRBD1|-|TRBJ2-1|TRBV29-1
CSVTGTARYNEQFF
TGCAGCGTTACCGGGACAGCTAGATACAATGAGCAGTTCTTC
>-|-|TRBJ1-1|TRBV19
CASSIGNTEAFF
TGTGCCAGTAGTATCGGGAACACTGAAGCTTTCTTT
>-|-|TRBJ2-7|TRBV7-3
CASSLGGGLRDEQYF
TGTGCCAGCAGCCTAGGTGGGGGTCTGCGGGACGAGCAGTACTTC
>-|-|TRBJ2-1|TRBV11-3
CASSLTGTSSYNEQFF
TGTGCCAGCAGCTTGACAGGAACTAGCTCCTACAATGAGCAGTTCTTC
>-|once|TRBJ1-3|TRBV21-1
CASSKLPGSGRIKGNTIYF
TGTGCCAGCAGCAAACTCCCTGGTTCGGGGCGGATTAAAGGAAACACCATATATTTT
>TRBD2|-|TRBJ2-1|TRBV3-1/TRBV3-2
CASLDLAGTYNEQFF
TGTGCCAGCCTAGACCTAGCGGGGACCTACAATGAGCAGTTCTTC
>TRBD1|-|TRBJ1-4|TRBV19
CASSIMGQGVKLFF
TGTGCCAGTTCTATTATGGGACAGGGCGTAAAACTGTTTTTT
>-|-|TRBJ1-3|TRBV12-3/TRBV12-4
CASSLIQGNTIYF
TGTGCCAGCAGTTTAATTCAGGGAAACACCATATATTTT
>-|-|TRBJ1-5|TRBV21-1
CASSGKAFNQPQHF
TGTGCCAGCAGCGGGAAGGCGTTCAATCAGCCCCAGCATTTT
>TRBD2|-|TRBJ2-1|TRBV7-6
CASSLDAGGFTNEQFF
TGTGCCAGCAGCTTGGACGCGGGGGGATTCACCAATGAGCAGTTCTTC